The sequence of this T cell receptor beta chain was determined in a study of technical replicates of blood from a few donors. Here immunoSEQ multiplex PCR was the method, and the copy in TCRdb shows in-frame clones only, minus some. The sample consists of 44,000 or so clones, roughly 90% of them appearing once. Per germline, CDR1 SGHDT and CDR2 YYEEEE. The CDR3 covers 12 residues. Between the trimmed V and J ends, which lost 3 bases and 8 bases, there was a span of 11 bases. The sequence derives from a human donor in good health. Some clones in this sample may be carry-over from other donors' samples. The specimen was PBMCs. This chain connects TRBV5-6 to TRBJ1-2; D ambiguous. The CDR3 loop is CASSSRRYGYTF. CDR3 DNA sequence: TGTGCCAGCAGCTCGCGTCGCTACGGCTACACCTTC. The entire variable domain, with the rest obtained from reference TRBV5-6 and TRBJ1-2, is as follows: DAGVTQSPTHLIKTRGQQVTLRCSPKSGHDTVSWYQQALGQGPQFIFQYYEEEERQRGNFPDRFSGHQFPNYSSELNVNALLLGDSALYLCASSSRRYGYTFGSGTRLTVV.